This T cell receptor (beta chain) was retrieved from a study of blood T cells in healthy people across ages. Turning to this clonotype: The antigen remains unidentified.

A J-beta primer mix and a sample-barcoded 5' primer were used in a second PCR of roughly 6 to 11 cycles. One entry per CDR3 protein, called by TCRdb with MiXCR from the 5' RACE reads. The repertoire includes about 670,000 distinct CDR3 sequences, about 51% of them detected once, and about 14% sits in the top ten. Each donor supplied ten milliliters of peripheral blood. Isolation per sample recovered at least 7 million PBMCs. Study-wide points: Total diversity from one million sequenced T cells was likely underestimated. Among T cells, TCR beta diversity per million cells dropped roughly linearly as age rose.

The clonotype originates from a woman of 80 years or more in good health. The sequenced material came from blood.

The CDR3 DNA sequence: TGCAGTGCCCTCAACCCGGGCCGGAAAGTCAATCAGCCCCAGCATTTT. Residues: CSALNPGRKVNQPQHF. The genes are TRBV20-1 and TRBJ1-5; D is undetermined. The V and J ends lost 6 bases and 3 bases respectively, with 21 bases between them. There are 16 residues in the CDR3. The germline V gene encodes CDR1 DFQATT and CDR2 SNEGSKA (reference sequence).